The 8 T cell receptor beta chains given below trace back to one sample, sequenced in a study of beta chain features in type 1 diabetes. Their antigens remain unidentified. The whole isolated RNA underwent reverse transcription, so sequencing captured expressed TCRB transcripts. TCRdb keeps only in-frame clones here, not all; method: immunoSEQ multiplex PCR. The table has approximately 250,000 clones, about a sixth seen once. Study results and caveats: All four CD4+ subsets of Type 1 diabetes patients contained TCRB CDR3s that were moderately but significantly shorter.

The material sequenced was naive CD4+ T cells from blood. The receptors here all came from a man under 40 with type 1 diabetes.

The J gene is TRBJ2-7, the V gene TRBV21-1. TRBV21-1 represents a pseudogene. CDR3 size: 13 residues. In nucleotides, the CDR3 is TGTGCCAGCAGCAAAGAGGGCGGATACGAGCAGTACTTC. Translated, it gives CASSKEGGYEQYF.

V and J are TRBV28 and TRBJ1-2; perhaps TRBD1 as D (6 bases). This CDR3 has 11 residues. The germline V gene encodes CDR1 MDHEN and CDR2 SYDVKM. This CDR3 reads CAGQANYGYTF. The DNA of the CDR3 is TGTGCGGGACAAGCTAACTATGGCTACACCTTC.

This clone was seen a few times. The V gene is TRBV28, the J gene TRBJ2-7; D not certain. Germline CDR1 and CDR2: MDHEN and SYDVKM. CDR3 length: 14 amino acids. V gave up 5 bases and J gave up 11 bases, with 22 bases separating them. The CDR3 DNA follows: TGTGCCAGCAGTCCGAGTGACTCGATCGGCGCTGAGTACTTC. Amino acids: CASSPSDSIGAEYF.

The gene calls are TRBV25-1 and TRBJ2-6, with a tentative D call TRBD1 (5 bases). This CDR3 region has 15 residues. V lost 2 bases and J lost 2, with 7 bases in between. From germline, CDR1 is MGHDK and CDR2 SYGVNS. CDR3 protein: CASSEPRAGANVLTF. The CDR3 coding sequence is TGTGCCAGCAGTGAACCCAGGGCTGGGGCCAACGTCCTGACTTTC.

This clone was detected a few times. This chain uses TRBV30 with TRBJ1-2, with 9 positions matching TRBD1. CDR1 and CDR2 from the germline V gene are GTSNPN and SVGIG (reference sequence). Losses at the gene ends were 5 bases for V and 6 bases for J; bases not matched to a gene: 10. The CDR3 is 14 amino acids. In DNA, the CDR3 is TGTGCCTGGTGGGTGGGACAGGGATTACATGGCTACACCTTC. Its protein product is CAWWVGQGLHGYTF.

This clone was counted a few times. V is TRBV28 and J is TRBJ2-1; 11 bases align to TRBD2. The V and J ends lost 5 bases and 4 bases, in that order; junction bases with no gene match: 4. The V gene's germline CDR1 is MDHEN and CDR2 SYDVKM. The CDR3 loop spans 15 amino acids. CDR3 region: CASSPGTSGYNEQFF. As DNA, the CDR3 is TGTGCCAGCAGTCCGGGGACTAGCGGTTACAATGAGCAGTTCTTC.

V is TRBV7-2 and J is TRBJ2-3; a possible D gene is TRBD2 (6 bases). V lost 1 base, J lost 2 bases, and 10 bases lay in between. CDR3 size: 15 residues. The V gene's germline CDR1 is SGHTA and CDR2 FQGNSA. CDR3 residues: CASSLERGYTDTQYF. Here the CDR3 DNA reads TGTGCCAGCAGCTTAGAACGGGGGTACACAGATACGCAGTATTTT. The full variable domain, completed using reference TRBV7-2 and TRBJ2-3, is GAGVSQSPSNKVTEKGKDVELRCDPISGHTALYWYRQSLGQGLEFLIYFQGNSAPDKSGLPSDRFSAERTGGSVSTLTIQRTQQEDSAVYLCASSLERGYTDTQYFGPGTRLTVL.

This clone was observed a few times. This sequence joins TRBV4-3 and TRBJ1-2, with D uncertain. Germline V gene lookup returns CDR1 LGHNA and CDR2 YSLEER. The CDR3 is made up of 17 amino acids. With 0 bases removed from V and 2 bases from J, the gap between germline ends came to 16 bases. As DNA, the CDR3 is TGCGCCAGCAGCCAAGATCTGGGAGGGTCAATCAACTATGGCTACACCTTC. Its translation: CASSQDLGGSINYGYTF.